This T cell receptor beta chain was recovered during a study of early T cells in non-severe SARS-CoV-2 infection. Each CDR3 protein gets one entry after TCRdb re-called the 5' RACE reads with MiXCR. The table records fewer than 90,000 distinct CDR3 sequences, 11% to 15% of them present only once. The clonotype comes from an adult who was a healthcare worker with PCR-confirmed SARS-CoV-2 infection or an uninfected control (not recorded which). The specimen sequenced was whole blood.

CDR3 in DNA: TGTGCCAGCAGTTCTCAGCGGGGGGCCTACAATGAGCAGTTCTTC. Translated: CASSSQRGAYNEQFF. The chain couples TRBV6-4 to TRBJ2-1; 9 bases fit TRBD2. Germline loops: CDR1 MRHNA, CDR2 SNTAGT. CDR3 length: 15 residues. J gave up 2 bases and V 5 bases, and 4 bases lay outside the gene matches.